The subject of this entry is one TCR beta chain. Its antigen is not known. The CDR3 covers 14 residues. Trimming removed 5 bases at V and 3 bases at J, with 11 bases between. Germline values: CDR1 SGHTA, CDR2 FQGNSA. This sample stems from a study of beta chain features in type 1 diabetes. The overall study: Summed over all samples, the examined sorted cells came to more than 85 million. Broader study findings: High-TCR-expressing cells could be over-represented by cDNA sequencing. Shorter TCRB CDR3s, moderately but significantly so, were found in Type 1 diabetes patients in all four CD4+ subsets. Within the patient group, naive, central memory and Treg TCRB repertoires appeared more similar to each other than within healthy donors.

The investigators reverse transcribed all of the isolated RNA, so they sequenced expressed TCRB transcripts. Mean read depth for naive, central memory and regulatory T cell samples was approximately 3.57 million reads. TCRdb keeps only in-frame clones here, not all; method: immunoSEQ multiplex PCR. The sample has some 360,000 clones; around 10% are singletons. Sequencing was carried out using central memory CD4+ T cells from blood. The V gene is TRBV7-2, the J gene TRBJ1-5, with unresolved D. The clonotype originates from a man aged 25-40 years with type 1 diabetes. CDR3 nucleotides: TGTGCCAGCAGCCTCCGGGTCACCAATCAGCCCCAGCATTTT. The encoded protein is CASSLRVTNQPQHF. Looking up the rest from reference TRBV7-2 and TRBJ1-5 gives the full variable domain: GAGVSQSPSNKVTEKGKDVELRCDPISGHTALYWYRQSLGQGLEFLIYFQGNSAPDKSGLPSDRFSAERTGGSVSTLTIQRTQQEDSAVYLCASSLRVTNQPQHFGDGTRLSIL.